This T cell receptor beta chain was retrieved from a study of T cells in Graves' hyperthyroidism and ophthalmopathy. CDR1 and CDR2 (germline): SGHDN, FVKESK. V was cut by 4 bases and J by 5 bases, with 14 bases left in between. The CDR3 runs 14 residues. The sample holds a few counts of this clonotype. There were TCR beta CDR3 regions amplified from RNA transcripts. HTBI primers were used for first-round RT-PCR of the TCR CDR3. Via MiXCR, TCRdb re-called the multiplex PCR reads, giving one row per CDR3 protein. The repertoire holds 550,000 to 850,000 distinct CDR3 sequences, with around 19% as singletons.

The sequence came from a woman aged 45-65 years with Graves' hyperthyroidism that later progressed to Graves' ophthalmopathy. This rearrangement joins TRBV14 to TRBJ2-5; D unclear. Sequencing was performed on blood. The CDR3, as DNA: TGTGCCAGCAGCCGCGACATGGGGAAGGAGACCCAGTACTTC. It is translated as CASSRDMGKETQYF. Drawing the rest from reference TRBV14 and TRBJ2-5, the complete variable domain is EAGVTQFPSHSVIEKGQTVTLRCDPISGHDNLYWYRRVMGKEIKFLLHFVKESKQDESGMPNNRFLAERTGGTYSTLKVQPAELEDSGVYFCASSRDMGKETQYFGPGTRLLVL.